This TCR beta chain is drawn from a study of blood T cell repertoires in COVID-19. For the study at large: Collection of acute and convalescent COVID-19 samples took place in the United States, Italy and Spain. PBMCs, B-cell-depleted T cells, or T cells provided the cDNA or gDNA that made up the material.

CDR1 LNHDA and CDR2 SQIVND come from the germline V gene (reference sequence). The CDR3 totals 19 residues. The V end was cut by 3 bases, the J end by 0 bases, with 21 bases between. The participants were between 18 and 89 years old and came from roughly 25 US areas. In the original analysis: It was from reference gene primer amplification that nucleated cell counts were estimated. TCRdb's table, derived via immunoSEQ multiplex PCR, lists solely in-frame clones and lacks some. V and J calls and clone size come straight from that table; D and trimming were deduced from the DNA. The data contain some 260,000 clones, about 90% of them seen just once; the ten biggest clones take up more than 5%.

The chain employs TRBV19 and TRBJ2-4, with D possibly being TRBD1 (5 bases). The specimen was PBMCs or T cells enriched from blood (not recorded which). The sequence came from a woman between 25 and 40 years old with acute COVID-19. The chain's CDR3 is CASSIGRGTGPLAKNIQYF. Here the CDR3 DNA reads TGTGCCAGTAGTATTGGTCGAGGTACAGGACCCTTAGCCAAAAACATTCAGTACTTC.